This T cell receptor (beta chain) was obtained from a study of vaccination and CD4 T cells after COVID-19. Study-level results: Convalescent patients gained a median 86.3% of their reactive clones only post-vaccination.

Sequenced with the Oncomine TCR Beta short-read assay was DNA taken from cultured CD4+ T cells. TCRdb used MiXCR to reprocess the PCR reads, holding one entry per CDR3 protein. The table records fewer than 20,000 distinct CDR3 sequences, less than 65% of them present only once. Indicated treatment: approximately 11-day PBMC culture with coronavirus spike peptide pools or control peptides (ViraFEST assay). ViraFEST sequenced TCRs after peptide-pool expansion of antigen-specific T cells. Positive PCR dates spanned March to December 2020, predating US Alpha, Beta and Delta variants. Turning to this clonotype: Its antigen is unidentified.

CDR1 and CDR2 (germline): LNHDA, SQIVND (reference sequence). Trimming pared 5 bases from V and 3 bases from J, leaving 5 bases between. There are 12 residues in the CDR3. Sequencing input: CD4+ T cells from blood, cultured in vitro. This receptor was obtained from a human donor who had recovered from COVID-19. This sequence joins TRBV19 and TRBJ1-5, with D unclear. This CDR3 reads CASSFYNQPQHF. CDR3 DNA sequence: TGTGCCAGTAGTTTTTACAATCAGCCCCAGCATTTT.